This TCR beta chain was sequenced for a study of shared clonotypes between healthy human individuals (dated by TCRdb to about 2020). Context from the whole study: A few men and a couple of women, aged 18 to 49 years, made up the cohort. Per donor, leukapheresis produced somewhere between about 0.8 and 9.5 billion PBMCs. Blood TCR repertoires of a handful of healthy adults were deeply sequenced to estimate repertoire size and the extent of clonotype sharing between individuals. Different laboratories and diverse techniques were used to prepare libraries and sequence TCR repertoires, to increase sequencing depth and limit assay-specific biases. Per donor, three plates each were used for CD4 naive and CD4 memory, two for CD8 naive, and one for CD8 memory. Overall results and qualifications from the work: Sampling was limited to blood, and TCR repertoires in tissue likely differ from TCR repertoires in blood. About 5% of naive CD4, 3.5% of naive CD8, 2% to 2.5% of memory CD4, and 0.4% of memory CD8 clonotypes were shared across a few donors. Based on pairwise subsampling, the degree of clonotype sharing among donors was expected to be affected by sequencing depth. Compared with non-shared clonotypes, clonotypes shared by all four sorted-subset donors had higher generation probabilities. Larger estimated clonotype richness was generally found for naive subsets than for memory subsets. Incomplete sequencing was indicated by rarefaction of sorted-subset datasets, despite the large sequencing depth. Because the study included a small number of donors, the genetic and exposure-history diversity represented was limited.

Between the V and J ends, shortened by 4 bases and 2 bases respectively, the junction contains 21 bases. Taken from cysteine to phenylalanine, the CDR3 has 17 residues. Only CDR3 DNA is held: 51 bases, read in frame from base 1. Reading the germline V gene gives CDR1 SGHRS and CDR2 YFSETQ. Healthy HIV-negative adults with no recently reported acute infections or vaccinations were included as donors. Every donor was a Caucasian adult residing in Nashville, Tennessee, USA. CD4+ T cells were enriched by magnetic negative selection, after which naive cells were positively selected on CD45RA and the negative fraction was taken as the memory subset. Blood was obtained by leukapheresis, after which PBMCs were separated by Ficoll-Histopaque density gradient centrifugation and cryopreserved in liquid nitrogen vapor phase. Analytical flow cytometry was used to check the purity and quantity of every magnetically sorted T cell population. From each sorted fraction, genomic DNA was isolated and quantified by UV absorbance on a Nanodrop 2000c.

This clone was counted between two and nine times. Which antigen it targets is not known. One base away there is no much larger clone; base qualities are not given. Using the deep immunoSEQ assay, multiplex PCR amplified TCR CDR3 regions from genomic DNA. Extracted genomic DNA from each cell subset was distributed evenly across all wells of several immunoSEQ 96-well plates, and each plate was treated as a replicate. For sorted subsets, each replicate PCR was loaded with about 200 ng genomic DNA, equivalent to roughly 30,000 T cell genomes. The purified libraries were quantified using a Qubit 3.0 fluorometer, sized with a Bioanalyzer 2100, and then quantified again using the KAPA Library Quantification kit. Every immunoSEQ 96-well plate was sequenced on a separate single-read 150-cycle Illumina NextSeq 550 flow cell. In the source study's methods: Because only junctional sequences without quality scores were contained in the immunoSEQ output, filtering matching that applied to full-length reads could not be performed. Sequences were annotated with PyIR, a Python wrapper for IgBLAST v1.9, and V/J genes and CDR3 were assigned using IMGT germline references. Any read was removed if the V/J assignment was weak (E-value above 1e-6), the CDR3 was missing, or the read contained stop codons, out-of-frame junctions, or ambiguous translated residues. V3J clonotypes were defined as sequences sharing the same inferred V gene, J gene, and CDR3 amino acid sequence. Percentage overlap between repertoires was calculated by dividing the number of shared unique clonotypes by the size of the smaller repertoire. Richness of each repertoire was evaluated using RTK rarefaction, the Chao1 estimator, and Recon v2.1 estimates of unobserved clonotypes. Generation probabilities were computed with OLGA for all TCRbeta clonotypes obtained by the gDNA method from a few donors. TCRdb limited this immuneACCESS table to in-frame rearrangements with V and J called. A share of clones is missing; checked studies link under half to unresolved V genes, and the rest is unexplained. The DNA gave D and trimming, while V, J and clone size come from that table. Present in this sample are more than 900,000 clones, about 84% of which were seen just once. 0.5% to 0.65% of the sample is in the top ten clones.

The chain is made from TRBV5-1 and TRBJ2-5; a tentative D match to TRBD2 spans 6 bases. The receptor comes from a man between 18 and 35 years old in good health. Some clones in this sample may be carry-over from other donors' samples. Sequencing used memory CD4+ T cells from PBMCs. The cell subset or site label corresponds to: CD45RA-negative fraction. The nucleotide sequence reads as follows: TGCGCCAGCAGCGATGGACCCCTGGGGGGAGGTCAAGAGACCCAGTACTTC. Translation gives CASSDGPLGGGQETQYF.